The clone carrying this TCR beta chain turned up a few times. TCRdb reanalysed the 5' RACE reads using MiXCR and keeps one entry per CDR3 protein. The sample contains 250,000 to 350,000 distinct CDR3 sequences, around 20% of which appear only once. The V and J ends lost 1 base and 2 bases respectively, with 9 bases between them. CDR3 length equals 15 residues. The entry originates in a study of CD8 T cells in ankylosing spondylitis. The sequencing input was blood, either unsorted or a sorted T cell fraction (not recorded which). The chain employs TRBV12-3 or TRBV12-4 and TRBJ1-5, with D tentatively TRBD1 (5 bases). This receptor was taken from a male donor with ankylosing spondylitis or in good health (not recorded which). This CDR3 is CASSLVGLGNQPQHF. Here the CDR3 DNA reads TGTGCCAGCAGTTTAGTGGGGCTTGGCAATCAGCCCCAGCATTTT.